This T cell receptor beta chain was found in a study of cytomegalovirus exposure and HLA in healthy donors. The method was immunoSEQ multiplex PCR; TCRdb's version includes in-frame clones alone and lacks a portion of them. This table holds some 150,000 clones, around 90% found once. The CDR3 loop spans 16 amino acids. The V and J ends lost 4 bases and 0 bases respectively, with 13 bases between them. Germline CDR1 MDHEN, CDR2 SYDVKM. The V call is TRBV28, the J call TRBJ1-5; D is ambiguous. The TCR comes from a man between 18 and 29 years old in good health and CMV-seronegative. Material for sequencing was PBMCs. DNA for the CDR3: TGTGCCAGCAGTTCCAGGTCCGACTATAGCAATCAGCCCCAGCATTTT. Translating it yields CASSSRSDYSNQPQHF.